This T cell receptor beta chain stems from a study of human T cells and chemical hapten exposure. Study details: Skin on the upper inner arm, approximately 2 cm by approximately 2 cm in size, was sensitized with 2% DPC.

The time point was: patch test 2, 6 weeks after DPC sensitization. Treatment defined: therapeutic diphenylcyclopropenone sensitization with weekly scalp DPC. TCRdb reprocessed the RACE reads with MiXCR, giving one entry per CDR3 protein. The sample lists 100,000 or so distinct CDR3 sequences; about 9.3% were seen once. At least ten counts were recorded for this clonotype. The CDR3 has 14 residues. CDR1 is MNHEY and CDR2 is SMNVEV in the germline V gene (reference sequence). The V gene lost 5 bases and the J gene lost 6 bases, with 13 bases spanning the gap. The source of this sequence is a woman between 40 and 50 years old with alopecia areata. Some clones in this sample may be carry-over from other donors' samples. The gene calls are TRBV27 and TRBJ2-2, with TRBD2 as a possible D gene (5 bases). The specimen was whole blood, collected in connection with sensitization to the hapten diphenylcyclopropenone (DPC). CDR3 protein: CASSPQTRAGELFF. As DNA, the CDR3 is TGTGCCAGCAGTCCCCAGACGAGGGCCGGGGAGCTGTTTTTT.